This TCR beta chain derives from a study of human thymus T cells. CDR1 SGHDN and CDR2 FVKESK come from the germline V gene. V lost 6 bases and J 6 bases, leaving 17 bases between the germline ends. The CDR3 is 14 residues long. Corrective cardiac surgery supplied the resected thymus tissue. The data were produced by immunoSEQ multiplex PCR, yet TCRdb's version contains in-frame clones alone and is incomplete. Of around 120,000 clones listed, over 85% were seen once; the top ten hold 0.024%. The sequencing sample was made of thymus tissue. The chain combines TRBV14 with TRBJ1-2; a possible D gene is TRBD1 (6 bases). This clonotype was obtained from a boy under two years old with a congenital heart defect but otherwise immunologically healthy. The CDR3: CASRKGGQVDGYTF. DNA of the CDR3: TGTGCCAGCAGAAAGGGGGGGCAAGTGGATGGCTACACCTTC.